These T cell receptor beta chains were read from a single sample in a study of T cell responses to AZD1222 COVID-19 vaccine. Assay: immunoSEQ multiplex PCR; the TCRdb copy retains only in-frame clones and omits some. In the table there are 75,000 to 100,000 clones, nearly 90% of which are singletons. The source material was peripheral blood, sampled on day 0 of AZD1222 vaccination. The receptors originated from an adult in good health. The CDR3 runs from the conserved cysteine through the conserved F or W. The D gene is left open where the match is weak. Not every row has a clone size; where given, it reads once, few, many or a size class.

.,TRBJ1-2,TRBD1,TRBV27,TGTGCCAGCAGGGCGCTGGGGCAGGGGGCTGGCTACACCTTC,CASRALGQGAGYTF
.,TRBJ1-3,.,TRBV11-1,TGTGCCAGCAGCTTACGGGGCGCTGGAAACACCATATATTTT,CASSLRGAGNTIYF
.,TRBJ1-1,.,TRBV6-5,TGTGCCAGCAGCCTAGTGGAAGCTTTCTTT,CASSLVEAFF
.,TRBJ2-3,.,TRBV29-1,TGCAGCGTTACGGTAGTAGGGACAGATACGCAGTATTTT,CSVTVVGTDTQYF
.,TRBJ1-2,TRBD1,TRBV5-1,TGCGCCAGCAGCTTGGAGCCCGGACAGGGGGCGGCTGGCTACACCTTC,CASSLEPGQGAAGYTF
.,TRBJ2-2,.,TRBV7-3,TGTGCCAGCAGCTTAATGCTTGGGAACACCGGGGAGCTGTTTTTT,CASSLMLGNTGELFF
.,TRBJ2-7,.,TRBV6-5,TGTGCCAGCAGTAATCGAGCCTACGAGCAGTACTTC,CASSNRAYEQYF
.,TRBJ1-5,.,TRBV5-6,TGTGCCAGCAGTCCCAATGGACAGAATCAGCCCCAGCATTTT,CASSPNGQNQPQHF
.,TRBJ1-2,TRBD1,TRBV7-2,TGTGCCAGCAGCTTGAGACAGGGAGATTATGGCTACACCTTC,CASSLRQGDYGYTF
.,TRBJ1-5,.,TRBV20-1,TGCAGTGCTAGTGCAGAGCCGACTGGGCCCCAGCATTTT,CSASAEPTGPQHF
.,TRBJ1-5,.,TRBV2,TGTGCCAGCACCCTACAGCATAGCAATCAGCCCCAGCATTTT,CASTLQHSNQPQHF
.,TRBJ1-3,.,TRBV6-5,TGTGCCAGCAGTTACTCGAAGTTTGACGGAAACACCATATATTTT,CASSYSKFDGNTIYF
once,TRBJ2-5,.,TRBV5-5,TGTGCCAGCAGCTTGGTCGGGACGGACTCCCAAGAGACCCAGTACTTC,CASSLVGTDSQETQYF
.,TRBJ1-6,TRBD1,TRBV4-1,TGCGCCAGCAGCCGGAACGACAGGGAGAATTCACCCCTCCACTTT,CASSRNDRENSPLHF
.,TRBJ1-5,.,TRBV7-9,TGTGCCAGCAGCTTAACGAATCAGCCCCAGCATTTT,CASSLTNQPQHF
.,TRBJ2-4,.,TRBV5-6,TGTGCCAGCAGCTTCTGGGGGCGAAACAAAAACATTCAGTACTTC,CASSFWGRNKNIQYF
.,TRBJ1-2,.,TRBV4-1,TGCGCCAGCAGCCAAGGCCCGAGGGGGAACTATGGCTACACCTTC,CASSQGPRGNYGYTF
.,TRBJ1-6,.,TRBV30,TGTGCCTGGAGTGCGAAAGAGTTTCTCCACTTT,CAWSAKEFLHF
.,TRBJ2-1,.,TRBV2,TGTGCCAGCAGCCCGGAGGCTGCGCGGCATGAGCAGTTCTTC,CASSPEAARHEQFF
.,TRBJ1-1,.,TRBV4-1,TGCGCCAGCAGCCAAGTAGACAGCGGAAACACTGAAGCTTTCTTT,CASSQVDSGNTEAFF
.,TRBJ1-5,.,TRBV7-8,TGTGCCAGCAGCTCACAGGGCGGTCAGCCCCAGCATTTT,CASSSQGGQPQHF
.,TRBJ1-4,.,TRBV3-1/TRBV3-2,TGTGCCAGCAGTCAAGGGGGGACTGGTGAAAAACTGTTTTTT,CASSQGGTGEKLFF
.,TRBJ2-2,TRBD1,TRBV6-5,TGTGCCAGCAGTAGACAGGGGACTAACACCGGGGAGCTGTTTTTT,CASSRQGTNTGELFF
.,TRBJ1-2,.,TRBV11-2,TGTGCCAGCAGCTTAGCCGGCAGCTACACCTTC,CASSLAGSYTF
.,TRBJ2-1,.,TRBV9,TGTGCCAGCAGCACAGACAGGGCTCGGGAGGAGCAGTTCTTC,CASSTDRAREEQFF
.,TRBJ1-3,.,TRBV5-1,TGCGCCAGCAGCCGGGGAAGGAGCTCTGGAAACACCATATATTTT,CASSRGRSSGNTIYF
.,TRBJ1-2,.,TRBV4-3,TGCGCCAGCAGCCAAGGCCCCATCGGGGCTCAGTATGGCTACACCTTC,CASSQGPIGAQYGYTF
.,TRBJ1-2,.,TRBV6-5,TGTGCCAGCAGCTACTCTACCGGCGTCGGTGGCTACACCTTC,CASSYSTGVGGYTF
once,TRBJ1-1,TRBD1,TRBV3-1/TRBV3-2,TGTGCCAGCAGCCAAGGACAGGGAAGTGTCACTGAAGCTTTCTTT,CASSQGQGSVTEAFF
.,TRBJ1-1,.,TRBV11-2,TGTGCCAGCAGCTTACTGGGCGGCAACACTGAAGCTTTCTTT,CASSLLGGNTEAFF
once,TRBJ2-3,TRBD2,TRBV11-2,TGTGCCAGCAGCTCCGGCTTACTAGCGAGGGTGACAGATACGCAGTATTTT,CASSSGLLARVTDTQYF
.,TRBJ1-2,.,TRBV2,TGTGCCAGCAGTGAAGGCAGGGACTATGGCTACACCTTC,CASSEGRDYGYTF
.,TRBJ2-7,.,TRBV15,TGTGCCACCAGCAGAGATTCAGGTCCCGGCCACGAGCAGTACTTC,CATSRDSGPGHEQYF
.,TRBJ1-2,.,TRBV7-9,TGTGCCAGCAGCTTAGATTTGGCGAGGGGGGACTATGGCTACACCTTC,CASSLDLARGDYGYTF
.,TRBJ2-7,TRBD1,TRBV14,TGTGCCAGCAGCCAAGATTACCAGGGGGAGACCGCGGACTACGAGCAGTACTTC,CASSQDYQGETADYEQYF
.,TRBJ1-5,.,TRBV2,TGTGCCAGCAGTACGACGAGCCAGGGAGCCCAGCATTTT,CASSTTSQGAQHF
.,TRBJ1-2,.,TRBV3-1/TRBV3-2,TGTGCCAGCAGCCCCGCGCAGGGGCCATTTAGCCCCTATGGCTACACCTTC,CASSPAQGPFSPYGYTF
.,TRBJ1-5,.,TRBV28,TGTGCCAGCAGTTTACCAAAAGGGCGGAGGATTAACAATCAGCCCCAGCATTTT,CASSLPKGRRINNQPQHF
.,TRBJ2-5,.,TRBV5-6,TGTGCCAGCAGCTCCCTGAAGGGGGACCAAGAGACCCAGTACTTC,CASSSLKGDQETQYF
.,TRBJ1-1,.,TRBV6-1,TGTGCCAGCAGTGAACAGACAAAGACTGAAGCTTTCTTT,CASSEQTKTEAFF
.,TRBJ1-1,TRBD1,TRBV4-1,TGCGCCAGCAGCCAAGTTCCCAGGGGGGCGAACACTGAAGCTTTCTTT,CASSQVPRGANTEAFF
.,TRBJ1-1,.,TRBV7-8,TGTGCCAGCAGCCCGGTTTGGACGCCTCTTGAAGCTTTCTTT,CASSPVWTPLEAFF
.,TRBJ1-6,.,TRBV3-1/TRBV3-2,TGTGCCAGCAGCCAAGATTCGGGGGTTGGTTCACCCCTCCACTTT,CASSQDSGVGSPLHF
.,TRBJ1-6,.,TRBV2,TGTGCCAGCAGTGAGAGGGGTGATTCACCCCTCCACTTT,CASSERGDSPLHF
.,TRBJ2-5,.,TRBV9,TGTGCCAGCAGCGTAGGAGTTAGGGCCCCCGAAGAGACCCAGTACTTC,CASSVGVRAPEETQYF
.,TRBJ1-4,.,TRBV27,TGTGCCAGCAGTTTCTCGGGCTTTGAAAAACTGTTTTTT,CASSFSGFEKLFF
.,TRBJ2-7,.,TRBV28,TGTGCCAGCAGTTCTACTGGGGGCCCTACCTACGAGCAGTACTTC,CASSSTGGPTYEQYF
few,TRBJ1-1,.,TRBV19,TGTGCCAGTAGGGGACAACGATTCACTGAAGCTTTCTTT,CASRGQRFTEAFF
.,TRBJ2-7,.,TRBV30,TGTGCCTGGAGTGTACTGGCCCTCGCCTACGAGCAGTACTTC,CAWSVLALAYEQYF
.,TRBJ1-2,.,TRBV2,TGTGCCAGCAGTGATAGGGCAGCCTCCGATGGCTACACCTTC,CASSDRAASDGYTF
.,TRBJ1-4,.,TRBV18,TGTGCCAGCTCACCAAGGGGGGCGTCTGCTAATGAAAAACTGTTTTTT,CASSPRGASANEKLFF
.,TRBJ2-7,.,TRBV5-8,TGTGCCAGCAGCTTTAGAGGGTCCTACGAGCAGTACTTC,CASSFRGSYEQYF
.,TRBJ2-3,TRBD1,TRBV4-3,TGCGCCAGCAGCCCGTCTCACAGGGGGCGCACAGATACGCAGTATTTT,CASSPSHRGRTDTQYF
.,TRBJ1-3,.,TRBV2,TGTGCCAGCAGTGAAGTGGGGGGCCCGAACTCTGGAAACACCATATATTTT,CASSEVGGPNSGNTIYF
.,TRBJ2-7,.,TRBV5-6,TGTGCCAGCAGCTTTTACAACTCCTACGAGCAGTACTTC,CASSFYNSYEQYF
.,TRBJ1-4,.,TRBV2,TGTGCCAGCAGTGTTTCGGCAGCCCTTAATGAAAAACTGTTTTTT,CASSVSAALNEKLFF
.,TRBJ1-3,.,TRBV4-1,TGCGCCAGCAGCCAGACGGGTCACTCTGGAAACACCATATATTTT,CASSQTGHSGNTIYF
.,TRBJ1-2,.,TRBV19,TGTGCCAGTAGGGGGCCGTTTGGCTACACCTTC,CASRGPFGYTF
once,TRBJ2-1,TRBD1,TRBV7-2,TGTGCCAGCAGCTTAGCCCTACAGGGGAATGAGCAGTTCTTC,CASSLALQGNEQFF